This T cell receptor (beta chain) was sequenced during a study of T cell changes during pregnancy in multiple sclerosis. Repertoires were generated with immunoSEQ multiplex PCR, while TCRdb's copy carries only in-frame clones and drops some. Of about 66,000 clones listed, 90% to 95% are singletons. A few counts support this clone. Germline CDR1 reads LNHNV; CDR2 reads YYDKDF (reference sequence). This CDR3 has 13 amino acids. V was pared by 8 bases and J by 3 bases, with 3 bases of the junction left unmatched. This chain joins TRBV15 and TRBJ1-1; 10 nucleotides match TRBD1. The TCR sequence derives from a female donor with multiple sclerosis, enrolled in a pregnancy study. This material consisted of CD8+ T cells from peripheral blood mononuclear cells, taken before pregnancy. CDR3 sequence (DNA): TGTGCCACCCTGGGACAGGGGCACACTGAAGCTTTCTTT. Translating gives CATLGQGHTEAFF.